Following are 17 T cell receptor beta chains from one sample sequenced in a study of shared clonotypes between healthy human individuals (dated by TCRdb to 2018 to 2021). To prepare the library, the immunoSEQ multiplex PCR assay was applied. Drawn from immuneACCESS, this table holds only the in-frame rearrangements with V and J called that TCRdb kept. Clones are partly lost; checked studies trace under half to an unresolved V gene and leave the rest unexplained. This sample has over 1.4 million clones in its table, and around 97% of those were observed once. Of the sample, 0.95% to 1.5% falls within the top ten clones. The sample taken for sequencing was naive CD4+ T cells sorted from blood. This specimen's cell subset or site label, per the study, means: CD45RA+ positively selected. The receptor set was obtained from a man between 25 and 39 years old in good health.

J is TRBJ2-2 and V is TRBV5-4; 7 bases align to TRBD2. J was trimmed by 5 bases and V by 0 bases; bases with no gene match: 4. The CDR3 length is 15 residues. Germline loops: CDR1 SGHNT, CDR2 YYREEE (reference sequence). CDR3 loop: CASSLGGRRTGELFF. CDR3 sequence (DNA): TGTGCCAGCAGCTTGGGCGGGAGACGGACCGGGGAGCTGTTTTTT.

The chain carries TRBV6-1 and TRBJ1-2; 7 bases map to TRBD1. CDR3 size: 14 residues. CDR1 is MNHNS, CDR2 SASEGT, per germline. Germline trimming cut 3 bases from V and 6 bases from J; bases unmatched to any gene: 7. CDR3 coding DNA: TGTGCCAGCAGTGATGAGCCGGGACAGAATGGCTACACCTTC. Its translation: CASSDEPGQNGYTF.

This sequence joins TRBV29-1 and TRBJ2-1; possible D gene TRBD2, 6 bases. CDR3 length: 15 amino acids. Trimming shortened V by 7 bases and J by 6 bases, and 22 bases separated the two germline ends. Germline lookup yields CDR1 SQVTM and CDR2 ANQGSEA. The chain's CDR3 is CSASEPGLLANEQFF. CDR3 bases: TGCAGCGCATCGGAGCCGGGACTTTTAGCCAATGAGCAGTTCTTC.

The chain links TRBV10-3 to TRBJ1-2; TRBD1 matches 9 bases. The CDR3 runs 13 residues. The germline V gene encodes CDR1 ENHRY and CDR2 SYGVKD. V trimming: 10 bases; J trimming: 3 bases; junction bases outside the gene matches: 6. CDR3 sequence reads: CATQQGADYGYTF. The CDR3 DNA reads as TGTGCCACCCAACAGGGGGCTGACTATGGCTACACCTTC.

The V gene is TRBV5-1, the J gene TRBJ1-1; 9 bases agree with TRBD1. The trim removed 3 bases at V and 1 base at J, leaving 10 bases unmatched. Germline V lookup: CDR1 SGHRS, CDR2 YFSETQ. The CDR3 consists of 17 residues. CDR3 region: CASSSTTGGGKNTEAFF. DNA of the CDR3: TGCGCCAGCAGCTCGACCACAGGGGGCGGTAAGAACACTGAAGCTTTCTTT.

The chain links TRBV7-2 to TRBJ1-1; tentative D call: TRBD1 (5 bases). The CDR3 extends over 14 amino acids. Germline CDR1 SGHTA, CDR2 FQGNSA. Trimming left V 5 bases short and J 3 bases short, with 13 bases between. CDR3 residues: CASSPDGGHTEAFF. DNA for the CDR3: TGTGCCAGCAGCCCTGATGGGGGACACACTGAAGCTTTCTTT.

V usage is TRBV4-3 and J usage is TRBJ2-3; D unresolved. Trimming took off 2 bases at V and 0 bases at J, with 9 bases between the two ends. Germline CDR1 reads LGHNA; CDR2 reads YSLEER. CDR3 length: 15 amino acids. Here the CDR3 reads CASSQLVKSTDTQYF. The CDR3 DNA is TGCGCCAGCAGCCAACTAGTTAAGAGCACAGATACGCAGTATTTT.

The genes are TRBV5-1 and TRBJ2-5; the D is unclear. This CDR3 is built from 13 residues. The ends were cut back, 0 bases at V and 4 bases at J, with 7 bases in the middle. Germline V CDR1 and CDR2: SGHRS, YFSETQ. DNA of the CDR3: TGCGCCAGCAGCTTGGCCAGTGGAGAGACCCAGTACTTC. This translates into CASSLASGETQYF.

V gene TRBV5-6 combines with J gene TRBJ2-1; D might be TRBD1 (6 bases). This CDR3 is built from 14 residues. Trimming removed 2 bases from V and 7 bases from J, with 13 bases in between. The V gene's germline CDR1 is SGHDT and CDR2 YYEEEE. The CDR3 nucleotides are TGTGCCAGCAGCTTATTAGCAGGGGTGAATGAGCAGTTCTTC. Its translation is CASSLLAGVNEQFF.

As concerns this clone: The same CDR3 arises from other DNA sequences in this sample as well. The chain recombines TRBV18 with TRBJ2-3, with a weak D call TRBD1 (5 bases). V was cut by 3 bases and J by 0 bases, with 10 bases left in between. CDR1 is KGHSH and CDR2 is LQKENI in the germline V gene. This CDR3 comprises 15 residues. The CDR3 spells CASSPTGASTDTQYF. The CDR3 DNA reads TGTGCCAGCTCACCCACAGGAGCTAGCACAGATACGCAGTATTTT.

The J gene is TRBJ2-7, the V gene TRBV7-8, with D perhaps matching TRBD1 or TRBD2 (7 bases each). The V end lost 3 bases, the J end lost 1 base, and 19 bases lay between the germline ends. From germline, CDR1 is SGHVS and CDR2 FQNEAQ. The CDR3 covers 17 residues. The CDR3 loop reads CASSLGRGRGRSYEQYF. CDR3 DNA: TGTGCCAGCAGCTTGGGAAGGGGGCGCGGGAGATCCTACGAGCAGTACTTC.

CDR3: CASSPPNDREAFF. Written as DNA, the CDR3 is TGTGCCAGCAGCCCCCCTAACGACAGGGAAGCTTTCTTT. This chain connects TRBV7-2 to TRBJ1-1; D perhaps matches TRBD1 (6 bases). Looked up from germline, CDR1 is SGHTA and CDR2 is FQGNSA. The CDR3 runs to 13 residues. Between the trimmed V and J ends, which lost 5 bases and 8 bases, there was a span of 15 bases.

A note on this clone: In the same sample, other DNA sequences code for this CDR3. The CDR3 region has the DNA TGCGCCAGCAGCTTGGCTAGCGAGCAGTACTTC. This gives the protein CASSLASEQYF. The chain employs TRBV5-1 and TRBJ2-7; the D is unclear. The CDR3 runs to 11 residues. Germline V gene sequence: CDR1 SGHRS, CDR2 YFSETQ. V was trimmed by 0 bases and J by 6 bases, leaving 4 bases between them.

This chain links TRBV7-2 with TRBJ2-7; TRBD2 aligns across 8 bases. V dropped 3 bases and J dropped 6; count of bases not matched to a gene: 7. CDR1 SGHTA and CDR2 FQGNSA come from the germline V gene. The CDR3 length is 14 residues. CDR3 bases: TGTGCCAGCAGCTTGGGGAGCGGGAGACGCGAGCAGTACTTC. Its protein is CASSLGSGRREQYF. Full variable domain (remainder filled in from reference TRBV7-2 and TRBJ2-7): GAGVSQSPSNKVTEKGKDVELRCDPISGHTALYWYRQSLGQGLEFLIYFQGNSAPDKSGLPSDRFSAERTGGSVSTLTIQRTQQEDSAVYLCASSLGSGRREQYFGPGTRLTVT.

The CDR3 sequence is CASRNKKDGELFF. The CDR3 region has the DNA TGTGCCAGCAGAAATAAGAAGGACGGGGAGCTGTTTTTT. The V and J genes are TRBV7-6 and TRBJ2-2; D unclear. This CDR3 has 13 residues. Trimming pared 6 bases from V and 7 bases from J, leaving 12 bases between. Germline V gene data show CDR1 as SGHVS and CDR2 as FNYEAQ.

The chain carries TRBV27 and TRBJ2-4; 9 positions match TRBD1. CDR1 and CDR2 from the germline V gene are MNHEY and SMNVEV (reference sequence). V shed 8 bases and J 1 base; nucleotides not matched to a gene: 6. This CDR3 has 15 amino acids. This chain's CDR3 is CASGPQGAAKNIQYF. Written as DNA, the CDR3 is TGTGCCAGCGGGCCACAGGGGGCGGCCAAAAACATTCAGTACTTC.

The rearrangement uses TRBV5-1 and TRBJ1-2, with a weak D call TRBD1 (6 bases). CDR1 is SGHRS and CDR2 is YFSETQ in the germline V gene. CDR3 length: 16 residues. Deletions cut 4 bases from V and 5 bases from J, with 21 bases between. As DNA, the CDR3 is TGCGCCAGCAGCCCTAGTTCGGGGGGCGTAAGTTATGGCTACACCTTC. Translation: CASSPSSGGVSYGYTF.